Listed below are T cell receptor beta chains from one sample, sequenced in a study of T-cell memory formation after mild COVID-19. From the 5' RACE reads, TCRdb called clonotypes with MiXCR, one entry per CDR3 protein. The top ten hold roughly 8% of the sample, which has some 450,000 distinct CDR3 sequences, approximately 20% seen once. Source material: PBMCs or a T cell subset sorted from them (not recorded which). The receptors here all came from an adult woman who had mild COVID-19 (a few samples of this study predate the infection). Cell type and time point are not known. Each CDR3 is given with its conserved first and last residue. Fields, in order: CDR3 DNA, CDR3 protein, clone size, D gene, V gene, J gene. The D gene is left open where the match is weak. The size entry is marked missing in some rows and otherwise reads once, few, many or a size class.

DNA: TGTGCCACCAGCGGGGAGGGGAATCAGCCCCAGCATTTT
CDR3: CATSGEGNQPQHF
size: few
D: -
V: TRBV15
J: TRBJ1-5

DNA: TGTGCCAGCGGCGGGGCGAGCTCCTACGAGCAGTACTTC
CDR3: CASGGASSYEQYF
size: few
D: -
V: TRBV9
J: TRBJ2-7

DNA: TGCGCCAGCAGCTTACGAAGAAGCCCTAGCGGGAGCTCCTACGAGCAGTACTTC
CDR3: CASSLRRSPSGSSYEQYF
size: -
D: TRBD2
V: TRBV5-1
J: TRBJ2-7

DNA: TGTGCCAGCAGCTCCCAGGCGTACACTGAAGCTTTCTTT
CDR3: CASSSQAYTEAFF
size: few
D: -
V: TRBV7-8
J: TRBJ1-1

DNA: TGTGCCAGCAGTCTCGCTACAGGGAGGTCTGAAGCTTTCTTT
CDR3: CASSLATGRSEAFF
size: many
D: -
V: TRBV12-3/TRBV12-4
J: TRBJ1-1

DNA: TGCAGCGTGGCGAACCCGGGACTAGCGGGAGCTGGCGAGCAGTACTTC
CDR3: CSVANPGLAGAGEQYF
size: -
D: TRBD2
V: TRBV29-1
J: TRBJ2-7

DNA: TGTGCCAGCAGCGCCGGACAGGGGGGATCGTCTGAGCAGTTCTTC
CDR3: CASSAGQGGSSEQFF
size: -
D: TRBD1
V: TRBV9
J: TRBJ2-1

DNA: TGTGCCAGCAGTGAAGCGCTTAACGGGAGGACCTACAATGAGCAGTTCTTC
CDR3: CASSEALNGRTYNEQFF
size: few
D: TRBD2
V: TRBV2
J: TRBJ2-1

DNA: TGTGCCAGCAGCTTAGGCCCGAGGGCAAGAGGCGAAAAACTGTTTTTT
CDR3: CASSLGPRARGEKLFF
size: few
D: -
V: TRBV13
J: TRBJ1-4

DNA: TGTGCCAGCAGACCCTTACAACCGGGGCCCTCGGGGGTCCACGAGCAGTACTTC
CDR3: CASRPLQPGPSGVHEQYF
size: -
D: -
V: TRBV5-5
J: TRBJ2-7

DNA: TGTGCCAGCAGTTTGGGTCCAGGGGATACCACTATGGGGACCCAGTACTTC
CDR3: CASSLGPGDTTMGTQYF
size: few
D: -
V: TRBV27
J: TRBJ2-5

DNA: TGTGCCAGCAGTTTACCAGGGGGGGCCTCCTACAATGAGCAGTTCTTC
CDR3: CASSLPGGASYNEQFF
size: -
D: -
V: TRBV27
J: TRBJ2-1

DNA: TGTGCCACCAGCAGGGAACAGGGGCTGAACACTGAAGCTTTCTTT
CDR3: CATSREQGLNTEAFF
size: few
D: TRBD1
V: TRBV15
J: TRBJ1-1

DNA: TGTGCCAGCAGTTTATCGACCCGGACGGACTTGAACACTGAAGCTTTCTTT
CDR3: CASSLSTRTDLNTEAFF
size: few
D: -
V: TRBV27
J: TRBJ1-1